This T cell receptor (beta chain) was captured by sequencing in a study of tumor-infiltrating lymphocytes in primary liver carcinoma. Using a constant-region primer together with ProtoScript II reverse transcriptase, TCR beta cDNA was made from around 0.55 ug of total RNA. ARM-PCR, slightly modified, supplied the TCR beta libraries through three nested multiplex PCR rounds. TCRdb independently ran MiXCR on the multiplex PCR reads; one entry per CDR3 protein. The table has fewer than 350,000 distinct CDR3 sequences, 65% seen once. This clonotype was seen only once. An end of the junction differs from the germline gene, which may be a read error. Researchers drew blood RNA from unsorted whole blood and extracted germline DNA as well. The TCR originated in a man between 40 and 49 years old with primary liver carcinoma and hepatitis B virus infection. Sequences were obtained from peripheral blood.

The CDR3 loop reads CASTEGRRGEETQYF. The DNA of the CDR3 is TGCGCCAGCACTGAAGGTCGGCGGGGCGAAGAGACCCAGTATTTC. V and J are TRBV10-1 and TRBJ2-5; tentatively, D is TRBD2 (6 bases). This CDR3 is built from 15 residues. Germline-derived CDR1 and CDR2 are WNHNN and SYGVQD (reference sequence).